Detailed here is one TCR beta chain. This record belongs to a study of blood T cell repertoires in COVID-19. Clones were sequenced by immunoSEQ multiplex PCR, and TCRdb holds only the in-frame ones, with some missing. The table includes about 77,000 clones, around three quarters detected once. This clonotype was obtained from a woman between 65 and 79 years old with acute or convalescent COVID-19. Sequencing used peripheral blood.

In DNA form, the CDR3 reads TGTGCCACCAGTGATATTGAAACAGGCGGGGGAACCTACAATGAGCAGTTCTTC. Translated, it gives CATSDIETGGGTYNEQFF. This chain links TRBV24-1 with TRBJ2-1; 7 positions agree with TRBD2. V was pared by 3 bases and J by 2 bases, with 12 bases of the junction left unmatched. Germline CDR1 is KGHDR and CDR2 is SFDVKD. The CDR3 totals 18 residues.